The source of this TCR beta chain is a study of blood T cell repertoires in COVID-19 (dated by TCRdb to about 2020). At the level of the whole study: Samples from collaborators originated in the United States, Italy and Spain and spanned both the acute and convalescent phases of COVID-19. The prospective study material was composed of cDNA or gDNA derived from T cells, B-cell-depleted T cells, or PBMCs. Deeply sampled blood TCRbeta repertoires from subjects exposed to, actively infected with, or recovered from COVID-19 were included in the dataset. The repertoires were made available in a free public database intended to serve as a resource for research on the immune response to SARS-CoV-2. Samples were obtained from the ongoing ImmuneRACE study (first 160 participants) and from 1,000 to 1,500 subjects provided by 6 global collaborators. The sample metadata nearly always contained a de-identified subject ID, COVID-19 status, age in years and sex. Where available, HLA class I and class II types were obtained from metadata supplied by the sample provider rather than from assay-based typing.

Whole blood was collected in K2EDTA tubes by collaborating institutions according to the institutions' own protocols. For TCRbeta analysis, collaborator samples were shipped as frozen whole blood, as isolated PBMCs, or as DNA extracted from either sample type. This clone was recorded once. The specificity of this receptor is unknown. The input lacks base qualities; no much larger clone sits a single base away. The germline V gene encodes CDR1 MNHEY and CDR2 SMNVEV (reference sequence). The CDR3 holds 17 amino acids from the cysteine to the phenylalanine. Only the CDR3 portion is preserved as DNA: 51 bases, with reading frame beginning at the first base. Compared with germline, V lacks 3 bases and J lacks 0 bases; bases without a gene match: 6. TCRbeta CDR3 regions were amplified from genomic DNA by means of the immunoSEQ Assay, a bias-controlled multiplex PCR. The paper's processing steps were these. The number of nucleated cells in each sample was estimated by amplification of reference gene primers within the assay. To quantify the absolute abundance of each unique TCRbeta CDR3 rearrangement, sequence reads were collapsed and filtered. Productive Simpson clonality was computed per sample as the square root of Simpson's diversity index over productive rearrangements. TCRdb took this table from immuneACCESS and kept in-frame rearrangements with V and J called. Such tables lack part of the clones; where checked against another copy, unresolved V genes explain under half of the gap, and the rest is unexplained. V and J calls and clone size are copied from that table; D and trimming were computed from the DNA. This sample holds approximately 250,000 clones; more than 80% were observed only once. The ten largest clones capture around 5.5% of the sample.

Findings and caveats that apply to the study as a whole: How much clinical and demographic metadata was included differed by source and by participant, and the metadata was provided uncurated.

The TCR comes from a human donor in a cohort sampled during active COVID-19. Sequenced sample: peripheral blood. The receptor chain draws on TRBV27 and TRBJ2-3, and 10 junctional nucleotides match TRBD2. At the DNA level, the sequence is TGTGCCAGCAGTTTCCGTAGCGGGAGGACCAGCACAGATACGCAGTATTTT. This codes for CASSFRSGRTSTDTQYF.